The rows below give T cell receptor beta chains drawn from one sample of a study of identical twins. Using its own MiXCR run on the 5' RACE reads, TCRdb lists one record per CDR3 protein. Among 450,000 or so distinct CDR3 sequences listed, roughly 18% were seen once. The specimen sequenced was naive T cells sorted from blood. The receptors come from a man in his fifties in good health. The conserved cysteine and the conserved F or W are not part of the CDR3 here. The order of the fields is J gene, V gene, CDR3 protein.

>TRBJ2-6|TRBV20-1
SARLNSGANVLT
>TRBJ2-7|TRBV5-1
ASSLSAGGPYEQY
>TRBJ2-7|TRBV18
ASSPTSVPGGNEQY
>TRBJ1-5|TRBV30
AWSGALGNQPQH
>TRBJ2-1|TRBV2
ASRGLAGALSYNEQF
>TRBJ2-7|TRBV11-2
ASSPISGTSDEQY
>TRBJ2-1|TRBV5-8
ASSYRDRGRDEQF
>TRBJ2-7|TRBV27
ASSLDDRVEQY
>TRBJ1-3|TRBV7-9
ASNLDVGNTIY
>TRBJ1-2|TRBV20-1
SATRETGTRYGYT
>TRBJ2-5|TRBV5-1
ASAKMSPLRGFQETQY
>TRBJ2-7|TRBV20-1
SARKSGTGPYEQY
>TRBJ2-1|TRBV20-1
SARPLLAGDRNNEQF
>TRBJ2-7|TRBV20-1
SARHRHEQY
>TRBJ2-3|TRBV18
ASSPGAQDTQY
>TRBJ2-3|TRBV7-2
ASSLGVRTDTQY
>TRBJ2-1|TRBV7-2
ASCRTSGGAVEQF
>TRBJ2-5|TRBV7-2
ASSLFGNQETQY
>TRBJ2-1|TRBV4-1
ASSQETSGRAFSYNEQF
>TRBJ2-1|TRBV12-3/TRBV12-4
ASSLVAGQMIYLREQF
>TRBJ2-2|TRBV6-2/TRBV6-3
ASSYDPVGELF
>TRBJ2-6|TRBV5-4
ASSLPGQGISGANVLT
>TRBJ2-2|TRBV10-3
AIRADRATGELF
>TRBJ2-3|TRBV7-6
ASSHQSREEWEDTQY
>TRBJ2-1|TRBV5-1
ASSGSGRAANEQF
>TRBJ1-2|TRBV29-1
SVESEDLSPVYGYP
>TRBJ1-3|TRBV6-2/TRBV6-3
ASSSHSSSGNTIY
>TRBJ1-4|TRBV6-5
ASSYWDRTNEKLF
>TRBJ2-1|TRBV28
ASSFGMTGRGRGTYNEQF
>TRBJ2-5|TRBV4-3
ASSQVTGAGFETQY
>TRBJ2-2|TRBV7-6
ASSLQDRGGELF
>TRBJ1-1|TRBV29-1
SVELRVAAEAF
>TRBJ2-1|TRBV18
ASSPLGTADEQF
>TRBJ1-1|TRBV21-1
ASSKVALNTEAF
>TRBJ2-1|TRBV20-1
SAGDSGRSSSYNEQF
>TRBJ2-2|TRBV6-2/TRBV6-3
ASRAPAVAGGFNTGELF
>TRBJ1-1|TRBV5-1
ASSPETGVNTEAF
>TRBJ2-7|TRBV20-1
SAALAGAAYEQY
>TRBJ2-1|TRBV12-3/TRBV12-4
ASSLGGLVSNEQF
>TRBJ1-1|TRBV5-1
ASSLARGVNTEAF
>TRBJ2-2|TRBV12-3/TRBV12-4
ASSLDPTGELF
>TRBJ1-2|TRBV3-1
ASRGGRGDGYT
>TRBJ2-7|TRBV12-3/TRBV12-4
ASSTGPGYEQY
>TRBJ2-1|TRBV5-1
ASSLGQGLGYNEQF